Each of the 18 T cell receptor beta chains below was sequenced from the same sample in a study of monozygotic twins with inflammatory bowel disease. TCRdb reprocessed the 5' RACE reads, keeping one entry per CDR3 protein, no DNA. This repertoire comprises around 230,000 distinct CDR3 sequences; its ten largest clones make up less than 2%. The specimen sequenced was blood. Receptors were obtained from a human donor with ulcerative colitis or Crohn's disease, or a healthy co-twin of an affected twin (not recorded which).

The chain has TRBV6-5 and TRBJ1-5; TCRdb outputs TRBD1, but without DNA this stays unchecked. The V gene's germline CDR1 is MNHEY and CDR2 SVGAGI. CDR3 size: 14 residues. This chain's CDR3 is CASIRIRGNQPQHF.

The chain's CDR3 is CASSLAQQNTEAFF. This sequence joins TRBV5-1 and TRBJ1-1. The germline CDR1 and CDR2 sequences are SGHRS and YFSETQ. The CDR3 length is 14 residues. The whole variable domain, remainder taken from reference TRBV5-1 and TRBJ1-1, is KAGVTQTPRYLIKTRGQQVTLSCSPISGHRSVSWYQQTPGQGLQFLFEYFSETQRNKGNFPGRFSGRQFSNSRSEMNVSTLELGDSALYLCASSLAQQNTEAFFGQGTRLTVV.

The chain carries TRBV12-3 or TRBV12-4 and TRBJ2-5; as DNA is missing, the TRBD1 call by TCRdb cannot be tested. The CDR3 covers 14 residues. The CDR3 protein is CASSSGSDGETQYF.

The rearrangement links TRBV13 to TRBJ1-2. Germline CDR1 reads PRHDT; CDR2 reads FYEKMQ (reference sequence). The length of the CDR3 is 13 residues. The CDR3 protein is CASSTNTNYGYTF.

The chain uses TRBV9 and TRBJ2-3. The V gene's germline CDR1 is SGDLS and CDR2 YYNGEE. CDR3 length equals 12 residues. CDR3 region: CASSVNLGTQYF.

The chain carries TRBV5-1 and TRBJ2-1; with no DNA, the TCRdb D assignment of TRBD2 cannot be verified. From germline, CDR1 is SGHRS and CDR2 YFSETQ. The CDR3 is 15 residues long. CDR3 loop: CASSARKGWYNEQFF.

The rearrangement links TRBV12-3 or TRBV12-4 to TRBJ2-5. The CDR3 is made up of 13 amino acids. This chain's CDR3 is CASRPENQETQYF.

The chain links TRBV2 to TRBJ1-6; the D call from TCRdb, TRBD1, cannot be confirmed without DNA. Germline CDR1 is SNHLY and CDR2 is FYNNEI. This CDR3 contains 16 residues. CDR3 residues: CASSEGGPPYNSPLHF.

The chain is built from TRBV20-1 and TRBJ2-7; the D gene TCRdb calls, TRBD1, cannot be checked with no DNA. CDR3 length: 13 residues. CDR1 and CDR2 from the germline V gene are DFQATT and SNEGSKA (reference sequence). Here the CDR3 reads CSATGQSSYEQYF.

This rearrangement joins TRBV7-9 to TRBJ1-1. This CDR3 is 13 amino acids long. The germline V gene encodes CDR1 SEHNR and CDR2 FQNEAQ (reference sequence). The CDR3 sequence is CASRGNPRTEAFF. Full variable domain (rest looked up from reference TRBV7-9 and TRBJ1-1): DTGVSQNPRHKITKRGQNVTFRCDPISEHNRLYWYRQTLGQGPEFLTYFQNEAQLEKSRLLSDRFSAERPKGSFSTLEIQRTEQGDSAMYLCASRGNPRTEAFFGQGTRLTVV.

This chain uses TRBV5-1 with TRBJ2-3; the D gene TCRdb calls, TRBD2, cannot be checked with no DNA. CDR3 size: 13 residues. Germline V gene lookup returns CDR1 SGHRS and CDR2 YFSETQ. CDR3 protein: CASSEPGGTTQYF.

J is TRBJ1-1 and V is TRBV11-3. The CDR3 is made up of 14 amino acids. Germline V CDR1 and CDR2: SGHNT, YENEEA. The CDR3 sequence is CASSTIGSSTEAFF.

The chain recombines TRBV18 with TRBJ2-5; TCRdb calls TRBD2, which cannot be checked without DNA. There are 17 residues in the CDR3. Germline-derived CDR1 and CDR2 are KGHSH and LQKENI. CDR3 region: CASSPGRRDLYQETQYF.

This clonotype is medium-sized by frequency. The rearrangement links TRBV20-1 to TRBJ1-2. CDR1 is DFQATT and CDR2 is SNEGSKA in the germline V gene (reference sequence). This CDR3 comprises 13 residues. The CDR3 here is CSATLRAPNRYTF.

V is TRBV7-9 and J is TRBJ1-2. The CDR3 totals 17 residues. The V gene's germline CDR1 is SEHNR and CDR2 FQNEAQ (reference sequence). The CDR3 protein is CASSFIKLKGPSYGYTF.

The chain joins TRBV18 to TRBJ2-5; TCRdb selects TRBD1, and the lack of DNA leaves this call unchecked. The germline V gene has CDR1 KGHSH and CDR2 LQKENI. This CDR3 contains 13 residues. The CDR3 sequence is CASSTDPAETQYF.

This chain links TRBV10-3 with TRBJ2-5; TCRdb returns TRBD1, unconfirmable since there is no DNA. This CDR3 is built from 15 residues. Germline V gene lookup returns CDR1 ENHRY and CDR2 SYGVKD. CDR3 region: CAIKVGDRYQETQYF.

This chain connects TRBV4-1 to TRBJ2-5; there is no DNA to check the TCRdb D call of TRBD2. The CDR3 runs to 17 residues. Looked up from germline, CDR1 is MGHRA and CDR2 is YSYEKL. This chain's CDR3 is CASSQVLSGGPKETQYF.